This T cell receptor beta chain was documented in a study of cytomegalovirus exposure and HLA in healthy donors. The donors (healthy individuals) were bone marrow donors. It was with 60 Vbeta and 13 Jbeta primers that the PCR ran. Data came from immunoSEQ multiplex PCR; TCRdb stores just in-frame clones and leaves some out. The data show approximately 150,000 clones, with around 79% seen just once and 6.3% held by the top ten. The junction had 7 bases not matched to a gene; V was cut back by 4 bases and J by 4 bases. This CDR3 has 15 residues. From germline, CDR1 is SGHTA and CDR2 FQGNSA. The chain couples TRBV7-2 to TRBJ1-5; 7 bases map to TRBD1. Sequencing was done on a sample of PBMCs. The TCR comes from a man aged 40-55 years in good health and CMV-seropositive. This CDR3 is CASSSWTGANQPQHF. The CDR3 DNA reads TGTGCCAGCAGCTCCTGGACAGGAGCTAATCAGCCCCAGCATTTT.